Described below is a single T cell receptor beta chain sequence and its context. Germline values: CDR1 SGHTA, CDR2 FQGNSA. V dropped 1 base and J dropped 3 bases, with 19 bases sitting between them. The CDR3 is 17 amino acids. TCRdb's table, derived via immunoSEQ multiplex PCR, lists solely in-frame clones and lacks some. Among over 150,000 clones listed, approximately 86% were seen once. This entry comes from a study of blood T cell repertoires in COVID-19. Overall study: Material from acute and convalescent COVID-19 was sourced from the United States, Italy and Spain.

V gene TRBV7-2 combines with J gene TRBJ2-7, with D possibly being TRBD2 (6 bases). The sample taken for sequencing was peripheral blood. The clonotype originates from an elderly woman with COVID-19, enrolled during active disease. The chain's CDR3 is CASSLGGLPQHLYEQYF. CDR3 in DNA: TGTGCCAGCAGCTTAGGGGGACTTCCTCAACATCTCTACGAGCAGTACTTC. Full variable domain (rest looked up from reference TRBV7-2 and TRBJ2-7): GAGVSQSPSNKVTEKGKDVELRCDPISGHTALYWYRQSLGQGLEFLIYFQGNSAPDKSGLPSDRFSAERTGGSVSTLTIQRTQQEDSAVYLCASSLGGLPQHLYEQYFGPGTRLTVT.